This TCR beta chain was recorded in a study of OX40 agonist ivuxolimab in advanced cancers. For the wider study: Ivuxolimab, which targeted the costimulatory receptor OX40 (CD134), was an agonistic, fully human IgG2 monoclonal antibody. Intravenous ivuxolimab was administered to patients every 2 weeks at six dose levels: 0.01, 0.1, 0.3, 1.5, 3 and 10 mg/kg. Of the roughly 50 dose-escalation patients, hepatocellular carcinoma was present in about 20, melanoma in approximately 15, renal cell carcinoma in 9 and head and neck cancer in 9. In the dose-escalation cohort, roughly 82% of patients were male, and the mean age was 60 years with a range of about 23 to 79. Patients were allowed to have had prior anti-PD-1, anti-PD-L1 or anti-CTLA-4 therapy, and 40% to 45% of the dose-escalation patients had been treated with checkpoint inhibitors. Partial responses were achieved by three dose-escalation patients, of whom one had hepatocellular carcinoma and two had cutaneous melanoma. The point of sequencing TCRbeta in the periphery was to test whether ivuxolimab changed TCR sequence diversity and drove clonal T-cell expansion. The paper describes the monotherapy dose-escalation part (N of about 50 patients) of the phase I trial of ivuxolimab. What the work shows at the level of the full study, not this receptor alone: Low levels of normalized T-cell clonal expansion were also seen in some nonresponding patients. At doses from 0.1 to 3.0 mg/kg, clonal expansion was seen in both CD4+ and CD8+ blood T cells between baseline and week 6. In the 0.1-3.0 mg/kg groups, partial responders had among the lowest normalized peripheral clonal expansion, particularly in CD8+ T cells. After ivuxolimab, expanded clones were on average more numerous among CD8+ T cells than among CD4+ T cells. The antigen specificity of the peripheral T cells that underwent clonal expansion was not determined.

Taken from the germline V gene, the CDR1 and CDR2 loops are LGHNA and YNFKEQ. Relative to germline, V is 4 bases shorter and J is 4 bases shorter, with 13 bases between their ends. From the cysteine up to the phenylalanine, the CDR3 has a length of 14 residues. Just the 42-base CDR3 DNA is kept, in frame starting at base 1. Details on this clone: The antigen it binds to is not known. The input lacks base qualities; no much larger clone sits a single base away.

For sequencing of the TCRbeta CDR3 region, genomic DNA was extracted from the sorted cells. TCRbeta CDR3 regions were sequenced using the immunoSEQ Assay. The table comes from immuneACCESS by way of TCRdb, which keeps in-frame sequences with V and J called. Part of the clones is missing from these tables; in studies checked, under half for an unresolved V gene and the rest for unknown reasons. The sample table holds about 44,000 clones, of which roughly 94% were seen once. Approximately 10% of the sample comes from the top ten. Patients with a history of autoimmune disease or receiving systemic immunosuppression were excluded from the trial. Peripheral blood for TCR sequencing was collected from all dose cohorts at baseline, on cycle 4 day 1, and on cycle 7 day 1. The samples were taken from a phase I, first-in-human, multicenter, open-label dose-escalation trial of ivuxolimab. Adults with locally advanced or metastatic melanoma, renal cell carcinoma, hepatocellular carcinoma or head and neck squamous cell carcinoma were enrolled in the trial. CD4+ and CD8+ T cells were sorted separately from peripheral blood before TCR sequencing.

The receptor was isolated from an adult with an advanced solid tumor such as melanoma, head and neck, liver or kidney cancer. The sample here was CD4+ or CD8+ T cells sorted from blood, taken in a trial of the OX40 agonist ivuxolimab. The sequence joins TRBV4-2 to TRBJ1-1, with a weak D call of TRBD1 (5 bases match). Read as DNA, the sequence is TGTGCCAGCAGCCCCGGGGGGATGTCCACTGAAGCTTTCTTT. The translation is CASSPGGMSTEAFF.